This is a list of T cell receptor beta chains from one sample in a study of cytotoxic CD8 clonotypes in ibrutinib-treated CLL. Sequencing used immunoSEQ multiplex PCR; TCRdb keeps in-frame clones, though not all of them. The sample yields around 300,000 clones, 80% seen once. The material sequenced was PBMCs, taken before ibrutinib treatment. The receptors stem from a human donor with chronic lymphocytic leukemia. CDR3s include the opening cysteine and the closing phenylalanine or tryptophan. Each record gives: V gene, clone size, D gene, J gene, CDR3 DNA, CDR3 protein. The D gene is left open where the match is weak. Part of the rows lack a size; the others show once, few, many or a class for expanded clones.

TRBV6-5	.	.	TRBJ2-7	TGTGCCAGCAGAAAACTCTACGAGCAGTACTTC	CASRKLYEQYF
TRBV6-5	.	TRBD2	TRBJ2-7	TGTGCCAGCAGTCCCGGGAGGACCTCCTACGAGCAGTACTTC	CASSPGRTSYEQYF
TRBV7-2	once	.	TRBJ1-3	TGTGCCAGCAGCTACTCTGGAAACACCATATATTTT	CASSYSGNTIYF
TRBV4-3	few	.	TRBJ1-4	TGCGCCAGCAGCCAAGATCTATGGGAAAAACTGTTTTTT	CASSQDLWEKLFF
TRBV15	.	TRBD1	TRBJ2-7	TGTGCCACCAGCAGACCGGGACAGGGCTCCTACGAGCAGTACTTC	CATSRPGQGSYEQYF
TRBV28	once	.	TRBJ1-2	TGTGCCAGCAGTTTTGCAGCTAACTATGGCTACACCTTC	CASSFAANYGYTF
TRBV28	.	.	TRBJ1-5	TGTGCCAGCATGGGACCGGGGCAGCCCCAGCATTTT	CASMGPGQPQHF
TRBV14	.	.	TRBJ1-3	TGTGCCAGCAGCCCAATTATGGCGGTCTCTGGAAACACCATATATTTT	CASSPIMAVSGNTIYF
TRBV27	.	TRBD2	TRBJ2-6	TGTGCCAGCAGTCCCAGGCGACTAGCGGGAGGGACTGGGGCCAACGTCCTGACTTTC	CASSPRRLAGGTGANVLTF
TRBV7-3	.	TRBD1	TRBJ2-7	TGTGCCAGCAGCTTAACGGCAGGGGGCTCTTACGAGCAGTACTTC	CASSLTAGGSYEQYF
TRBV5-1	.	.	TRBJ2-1	TGCGCCAGCAGCCAATATTCCGGGAATCCGCGGTTGGATGAGCAGTTCTTC	CASSQYSGNPRLDEQFF
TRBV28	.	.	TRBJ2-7	TGTGCCAGCAAATTGGGAAGTTGGGACGAGCAGTACTTC	CASKLGSWDEQYF
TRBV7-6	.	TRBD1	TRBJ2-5	TGTGCCAGCATCAAAACTGGACAGGGGGGAGAGACCCAGTACTTC	CASIKTGQGGETQYF
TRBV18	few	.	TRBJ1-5	TGTGCCAGCTCACTTTCTAGCAATCAGCCCCAGCATTTT	CASSLSSNQPQHF
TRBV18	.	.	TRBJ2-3	TGTGCCAGCTCACCGCCAGGGGTGACAGATACGCAGTATTTT	CASSPPGVTDTQYF
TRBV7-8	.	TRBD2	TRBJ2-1	TGTGCCAGCAGCTTAGGGGGCCTTAGCGGGAGGGCCAATGAGCAGTTCTTC	CASSLGGLSGRANEQFF
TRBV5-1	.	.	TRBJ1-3	TGCGCCAGCAGCTTGTGGGGGGCGGAAGGAAACACCATATATTTT	CASSLWGAEGNTIYF
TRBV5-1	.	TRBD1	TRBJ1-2	TGCGCCAGCAGCCCACGCCCCGCTGGACAGGAGTCCTATGGCTACACCTTC	CASSPRPAGQESYGYTF
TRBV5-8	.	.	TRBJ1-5	TGTGCCAGCAGCACCAGGGTGATCCAGCCCCAGCATTTT	CASSTRVIQPQHF
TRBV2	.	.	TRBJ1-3	TGTGCCAGCAGTGGCCACAGGGAGGGAAACACCATATATTTT	CASSGHREGNTIYF
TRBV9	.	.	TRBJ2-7	TGTGCCAGCAGCGTAGAAGGCACGGCCTACGAGCAGTACTTC	CASSVEGTAYEQYF
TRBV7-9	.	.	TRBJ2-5	TGTGCCAGCAGCTTAGCGTTGGGGGACCAAGAGACCCAGTACTTC	CASSLALGDQETQYF
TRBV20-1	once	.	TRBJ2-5	TGCAGTGCTTCACGAGGGGCCCAGTACTTC	CSASRGAQYF
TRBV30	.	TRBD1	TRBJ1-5	TGTGCGATCGGACAGGGTTCGGGTCAGCCCCAGCATTTT	CAIGQGSGQPQHF
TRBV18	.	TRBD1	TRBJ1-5	TGTGCCAGCTCAGAACAGGGGGCGGCGAGCAATCAGCCCCAGCATTTT	CASSEQGAASNQPQHF
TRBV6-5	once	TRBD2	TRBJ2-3	TGTGCCAGCAGCCCCGGGACTAGCTCAGATACGCAGTATTTT	CASSPGTSSDTQYF
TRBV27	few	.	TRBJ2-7	TGTGCCAGCAGTCGAGCGGGTGCCTCCTACGAGCAGTACTTC	CASSRAGASYEQYF